The clone carrying this TCR beta chain was counted at least ten times. Per the germline V gene, CDR1 is MNHNY and CDR2 is SVGAGI (reference sequence). The V end lost 2 bases, the J end lost 0 bases, and 11 bases lay between the germline ends. This CDR3 spans 16 amino acids. As part of library construction, unique molecular identifiers were attached to individual cDNA molecules. TCRdb recomputed calls from the 5' RACE reads with MiXCR, one row per CDR3 protein. The repertoire holds 48,000 or so distinct CDR3 sequences, with roughly 13% as singletons. These data come from a study of early T cells in non-severe SARS-CoV-2 infection.

This rearrangement joins TRBV6-6 to TRBJ1-5, with D possibly TRBD1 on 5 matching bases. This TCR was recovered from an adult who was a healthcare worker with PCR-confirmed SARS-CoV-2 infection or an uninfected control (not recorded which). Sequencing input: whole blood. CDR3 DNA: TGTGCCAGCAGTTACCAGGGAGGGTATAGCAATCAGCCCCAGCATTTT. Translation: CASSYQGGYSNQPQHF.